These 32 T cell receptor beta chains were sequenced from one sample in a study of blood T cell repertoires in COVID-19. Here immunoSEQ multiplex PCR was the method, and the copy in TCRdb shows in-frame clones only, minus some. The data show 300,000 to 350,000 clones, over 80% seen once. The sequenced material came from PBMCs or T cells enriched from blood (not recorded which). The source is a man aged 25 to 40 who had recovered from COVID-19.

This chain uses TRBV9 with TRBJ1-4, with 9 positions matching TRBD1. Germline V gene data show CDR1 as SGDLS and CDR2 as YYNGEE. V trimming: 4 bases; J trimming: 7 bases; junction bases outside the gene matches: 8. This CDR3 spans 15 amino acids. The chain's CDR3 is CASSPSTGGSEKLFF. Written as DNA, the CDR3 is TGTGCCAGCAGCCCTTCGACAGGGGGGAGTGAAAAACTGTTTTTT. The full variable domain, its missing parts supplied by reference TRBV9 and TRBJ1-4, is DSGVTQTPKHLITATGQRVTLRCSPRSGDLSVYWYQQSLDQGLQFLIQYYNGEERAKGNILERFSAQQFPDLHSELNLSSLELGDSALYFCASSPSTGGSEKLFFGSGTQLSVL.

Points on this clone: The junction departs from germline at one end; a sequencing error may be responsible. The chain joins TRBV7-9 to TRBJ2-5; tentatively, D is TRBD1 (6 bases). This CDR3 contains 15 residues. CDR1 and CDR2 (germline): SEHNR, FQNEAQ (reference sequence). CDR3 coding DNA: TGTGCCAGCAGCTTAGGAGACAGGCGCCAAGAGAGCCAGTACTTC. Encoded protein: CASSLGDRRQESQYF.

The gene calls are TRBV5-1 and TRBJ1-2; possible D gene TRBD1, 5 bases. CDR3 length: 17 residues. Germline CDR1 is SGHRS and CDR2 is YFSETQ. V was cut by 2 bases and J by 0 bases, with 17 bases left in between. CDR3 sequence: CASSLFIDSPANYGYTF. For the CDR3, the DNA is TGCGCCAGCAGCTTATTTATAGACAGTCCAGCTAACTATGGCTACACCTTC.

In this sample, this clone turned up a few times. The V call is TRBV7-9, the J call TRBJ1-2; 9 positions agree with TRBD1. Germline trimming cut 3 bases from V and 5 bases from J; bases unmatched to any gene: 4. The CDR3 runs 14 residues. The germline V gene has CDR1 SEHNR and CDR2 FQNEAQ (reference sequence). In nucleotides, the CDR3 is TGTGCCAGCAGCTTGGGACAGGGAGGGTATGGCTACACCTTC. Amino acid sequence: CASSLGQGGYGYTF.

The rearrangement joins TRBV2 to TRBJ2-6; D unclear. V dropped 5 bases and J dropped 4 bases, with 9 bases sitting between them. CDR1 and CDR2 (germline): SNHLY, FYNNEI. The CDR3 is 14 residues long. Written as DNA, the CDR3 is TGTGCCAGCAGTTTAGCTACGGGGGCCAACGTCCTGACTTTC. Amino acid sequence: CASSLATGANVLTF.

The chain's CDR3 is CATSDSGQGGTGELFF. CDR3 sequence (DNA): TGTGCCACCAGTGATTCCGGCCAGGGTGGTACCGGGGAGCTGTTTTTT. The rearrangement links TRBV24-1 to TRBJ2-2; possibly TRBD1 for D (5 bases). V lost 2 bases to trimming and J lost 5 bases, with 14 bases between them. The CDR3 has 16 amino acids. The germline V gene has CDR1 KGHDR and CDR2 SFDVKD.

A remark on this clone: Other DNA sequences in the sample encode the same CDR3. The genes are TRBV15 and TRBJ1-3; D ambiguous. With 0 bases removed from V and 4 bases from J, the gap between germline ends came to 10 bases. Germline CDR1 is LNHNV and CDR2 is YYDKDF (reference sequence). The CDR3 has 15 amino acids. The CDR3 region is CATSRDRGGGNTIYF. CDR3 sequence (DNA): TGTGCCACCAGCAGAGATCGGGGTGGCGGAAACACCATATATTTT.

This chain uses TRBV11-2 with TRBJ1-2; a weak D match, TRBD1 (5 bases). V dropped 3 bases and J dropped 7 bases, with 12 bases sitting between them. CDR1 and CDR2 from the germline V gene are SGHAT and FQNNGV. The CDR3 totals 13 residues. The CDR3 region has the DNA TGTGCCAGCAGCTTCGGCAGGGCTATTGGCTACACCTTC. Encoded protein: CASSFGRAIGYTF.

The chain employs TRBV11-2 and TRBJ1-1; 7 bases are shared with TRBD1. Germline CDR1 and CDR2: SGHAT and FQNNGV. This CDR3 region has 15 residues. V lost 5 bases and J lost 4; bases outside the gene matches: 10. CDR3 DNA sequence: TGTGCCAGCAGCGCAGACTACAGGGGCAGCACTGAAGCTTTCTTT. As protein: CASSADYRGSTEAFF.

The chain has TRBV11-2 and TRBJ1-1, with D maybe TRBD1 (6 bases). This CDR3 is built from 15 residues. V lost 0 bases and J 4 bases, leaving 12 bases between the germline ends. Germline CDR1 and CDR2: SGHAT and FQNNGV. CDR3 in amino acids: CASSLDGGQGTEAFF. The CDR3, as DNA: TGTGCCAGCAGCTTAGATGGGGGCCAGGGCACTGAAGCTTTCTTT.

A remark on this clone: The same CDR3 arises from other DNA sequences in this sample as well. This chain links TRBV19 with TRBJ2-7; D is possibly TRBD1 (5 bases). V lost 3 bases and J lost 4, with 13 bases in between. CDR3 length equals 14 residues. Germline-derived CDR1 and CDR2 are LNHDA and SQIVND (reference sequence). The CDR3 loop is CASSIGQGSYEQYF. The CDR3 DNA reads as TGTGCCAGTAGTATTGGTCAGGGTTCATACGAGCAGTACTTC.

The chain joins TRBV11-2 to TRBJ2-7; 10 bases are a match to TRBD1. With 6 bases clipped from V and 4 bases from J, the junction kept 3 bases outside the gene matches. Germline CDR1 is SGHAT and CDR2 is FQNNGV. CDR3 length: 13 amino acids. CDR3 loop: CASSRDRGYEQYF. CDR3 nucleotide sequence: TGTGCCAGCAGTCGGGACAGGGGTTACGAGCAGTACTTC.

The chain joins TRBV11-2 to TRBJ2-1; D is possibly TRBD2 (6 bases). Trimming shortened V by 1 base and J by 6 bases, and 13 bases separated the two germline ends. CDR1 is SGHAT and CDR2 is FQNNGV in the germline V gene. The CDR3 spans 15 residues. CDR3 DNA: TGTGCCAGCAGCTTAGTATCCGGGGACTTCAATGAGCAGTTCTTC. Encoded protein: CASSLVSGDFNEQFF.

V and J are TRBV28 and TRBJ1-1; D is ambiguous. The CDR3 loop spans 13 amino acids. The V and J ends lost 3 bases and 7 bases respectively, with 12 bases between them. The germline V gene has CDR1 MDHEN and CDR2 SYDVKM. The CDR3 reads CASSLVGQDEAFF. CDR3 in DNA: TGTGCCAGCAGTTTGGTTGGTCAGGATGAAGCTTTCTTT.

The chain joins TRBV11-3 to TRBJ1-4; no definite D call. There are 16 residues in the CDR3. The V gene's germline CDR1 is SGHNT and CDR2 YENEEA. V was trimmed by 8 bases and J by 0 bases, leaving 16 bases between them. CDR3 bases: TGTGCCAGCTGGCCTGAGGGCATAGCAACTAATGAAAAACTGTTTTTT. Amino acids: CASWPEGIATNEKLFF.

This sequence joins TRBV15 and TRBJ1-1; TRBD1 agrees at 9 bases. The CDR3 loop spans 15 amino acids. Trimming removed 5 bases from V and 0 bases from J; junction bases left unmatched: 4. The germline CDR1 and CDR2 sequences are LNHNV and YYDKDF (reference sequence). Here the CDR3 DNA reads TGTGCCACCAGCGCTCGACAGGGGGTGAACACTGAAGCTTTCTTT. Translating it yields CATSARQGVNTEAFF.

This chain links TRBV27 with TRBJ1-3; no reliable D call. Trimming pared 6 bases from V and 0 bases from J, leaving 12 bases between. Germline CDR1 and CDR2: MNHEY and SMNVEV (reference sequence). This CDR3 has 15 amino acids. The CDR3 here is CASRDGRSSGNTIYF. Here the CDR3 DNA reads TGTGCCAGCAGGGATGGGAGGTCCTCTGGAAACACCATATATTTT.

This chain uses TRBV5-4 with TRBJ2-1; TRBD2 matches 11 bases. The V gene's germline CDR1 is SGHNT and CDR2 YYREEE (reference sequence). Trimming removed 4 bases from V and 9 bases from J; junction bases left unmatched: 12. This CDR3 has 16 amino acids. The CDR3 DNA is TGTGCCAGCAGCCGTCAGACTAGCGGGGCTCTTGGTGAGCAGTTCTTC. Translation gives CASSRQTSGALGEQFF.

This clone was detected only a few times. The gene calls are TRBV11-2 and TRBJ1-6, with D maybe TRBD1 (5 bases). The CDR3 length is 15 residues. Germline CDR1 is SGHAT and CDR2 is FQNNGV. V was clipped by 0 bases and J by 2 bases, with 5 bases between them. The CDR3 spells CASSLDRAYNSPLHF. The CDR3 bases are TGTGCCAGCAGCTTAGACAGGGCCTATAATTCACCCCTCCACTTT.

The chain joins TRBV29-1 to TRBJ2-2, with 8 bases aligning to TRBD1. This CDR3 has 18 residues. The germline gives CDR1 SQVTM, CDR2 ANQGSEA. Trimming cost V 4 bases and J 4 bases; bases outside gene matches: 17. CDR3 region: CSVGGAGGPTTLTGELFF. In nucleotides, the CDR3 is TGCAGCGTTGGGGGTGCAGGGGGCCCAACTACCCTCACCGGGGAGCTGTTTTTT.

The V gene is TRBV10-3, the J gene TRBJ1-5; a possible D gene is TRBD1 (6 bases). Germline CDR1 and CDR2: ENHRY and SYGVKD. Trimming removed 0 bases from V and 3 bases from J, with 12 bases in between. CDR3 length equals 16 residues. The CDR3 protein is CAISESMRGANQPQHF. CDR3 nucleotide sequence: TGTGCCATCAGTGAGTCGATGCGGGGGGCCAATCAGCCCCAGCATTTT.

V usage is TRBV9 and J usage is TRBJ2-5; 8 nucleotides match TRBD1. The V gene end was trimmed by 4 bases and the J gene end by 5 bases; junction bases not matched to a gene: 7. The germline V gene has CDR1 SGDLS and CDR2 YYNGEE. The CDR3 is 14 amino acids. CDR3 residues: CASSTTGGGETQYF. The CDR3 DNA sequence: TGTGCCAGCAGCACCACAGGGGGAGGTGAGACCCAGTACTTC.

The V gene is TRBV7-6, the J gene TRBJ2-2, with 10 bases lining up with TRBD1. The V gene's germline CDR1 is SGHVS and CDR2 FNYEAQ. This CDR3 comprises 17 residues. J was trimmed by 7 bases and V by 4 bases; bases with no gene match: 12. The CDR3 sequence: CASSWGDSTGGGGELFF. Written as DNA, the CDR3 is TGTGCCAGCAGCTGGGGAGACTCGACAGGGGGCGGCGGGGAGCTGTTTTTT.

The V gene is TRBV20-1, the J gene TRBJ1-5; a possible D gene is TRBD1 (5 bases). Trimming shortened V by 3 bases and J by 3 bases, and 15 bases separated the two germline ends. In germline, CDR1 is DFQATT, CDR2 SNEGSKA (reference sequence). There are 15 residues in the CDR3. In DNA, the CDR3 is TGCAGTGCTAGTGAAGGGGCCAGGCACAATCAGCCCCAGCATTTT. It codes for CSASEGARHNQPQHF.

The chain is built from TRBV28 and TRBJ1-2; D gene uncertain. In germline, CDR1 is MDHEN, CDR2 SYDVKM. The CDR3 spans 13 residues. Between the trimmed V and J ends, which lost 3 bases and 4 bases, there was a span of 9 bases. The CDR3 coding sequence is TGTGCCAGCAGTTTGGCGGGGTCCTATGGCTACACCTTC. Protein: CASSLAGSYGYTF.

The chain is built from TRBV2 and TRBJ2-3; D gene ambiguous. CDR1 SNHLY and CDR2 FYNNEI come from the germline V gene. Trimming removed 4 bases at V and 0 bases at J, with 11 bases between. CDR3 length equals 15 residues. The CDR3 loop is CASSGKLPSTDTQYF. CDR3 nucleotide sequence: TGTGCCAGCAGTGGAAAGCTACCTAGCACAGATACGCAGTATTTT. Filled out from reference TRBV2 and TRBJ2-3, the complete variable domain reads EPEVTQTPSHQVTQMGQEVILRCVPISNHLYFYWYRQILGQKVEFLVSFYNNEISEKSEIFDDQFSVERPDGSNFTLKIRSTKLEDSAMYFCASSGKLPSTDTQYFGPGTRLTVL.

The genes are TRBV7-9 and TRBJ1-1, with 7 nucleotides matching TRBD1. Germline-derived CDR1 and CDR2 are SEHNR and FQNEAQ (reference sequence). This CDR3 spans 15 amino acids. V dropped 4 bases and J dropped 1; count of bases not matched to a gene: 6. The CDR3: CASSSPYRGNTEAFF. CDR3 DNA sequence: TGTGCCAGCAGCTCTCCTTACAGGGGGAACACTGAAGCTTTCTTT.

The V call is TRBV11-3, the J call TRBJ2-1; 8 nucleotides agree with TRBD2. The CDR3 has 22 amino acids. Germline trimming cut 0 bases from V and 0 bases from J; bases unmatched to any gene: 19. Germline CDR1 reads SGHNT; CDR2 reads YENEEA. CDR3 loop: CASSLEVWTSLSLQSSYNEQFF. CDR3 sequence (DNA): TGTGCCAGCAGCTTAGAAGTATGGACTAGCTTATCCTTACAGAGCTCCTACAATGAGCAGTTCTTC.

This sequence joins TRBV3-1 (or the pseudogene TRBV3-2) and TRBJ2-3, with 8 bases that match TRBD2. CDR1 is LGHDT, CDR2 YNNKEL, per germline (reference sequence). V trimming: 2 bases; J trimming: 4 bases; junction bases outside the gene matches: 11. This CDR3 has 17 amino acids. DNA of the CDR3: TGTGCCAGCAGCCAAAGTTTCAGCGGGGGAGTGGCAGATACGCAGTATTTT. Translating it yields CASSQSFSGGVADTQYF.

V usage is TRBV18 and J usage is TRBJ1-6; 7 bases line up with TRBD1. After removal of 8 bases from V and 8 bases from J, the junction contained 9 bases not matched to a gene. From germline, CDR1 is KGHSH and CDR2 LQKENI. CDR3 length: 14 amino acids. CDR3 in amino acids: CASRETGKDSPLHF. The CDR3 DNA reads as TGTGCCAGCCGGGAGACAGGGAAGGATTCACCCCTCCACTTT.

The V and J genes are TRBV28 and TRBJ2-1; TRBD1 matches at 8 bases. Germline V gives CDR1 MDHEN, CDR2 SYDVKM. V was clipped by 7 bases and J by 9 bases; unmatched bases: 11. CDR3 length: 14 residues. In nucleotides, the CDR3 is TGTGCCAGCACTTCGACAGGGGTCTTCGGTGAGCAGTTCTTC. Translating it yields CASTSTGVFGEQFF.

The chain combines TRBV27 with TRBJ1-1, with D uncertain. The CDR3 sequence is 11 residues long. CDR1 and CDR2 from the germline V gene are MNHEY and SMNVEV (reference sequence). Trimming left V 8 bases short and J 5 bases short, with 9 bases between. CDR3 loop: CASLGATEAFF. CDR3 bases: TGTGCCAGCCTAGGAGCAACTGAAGCTTTCTTT.